This TCR beta chain was found in a study of shared clonotypes between healthy human individuals. The study's findings and limits: Generally, estimated richness proved larger in naive subsets than it did in memory subsets.

With respect to this clone: The antigen is undetermined.

The germline CDR1 and CDR2 sequences are WNHNN and SYGVQD (reference sequence). The CDR3 covers 16 residues. V lost 0 bases, J lost 3 bases, and 11 bases lay in between. Libraries were prepared by immunoSEQ multiplex PCR; TCRdb keeps only in-frame clonotypes and omits some of them. The sample yields some 580,000 clones, more than 95% seen once. CD45RO-negative cells were positively selected for CCR7, leaving out terminally differentiated effector memory CD45RA+ cells. The sample consisted of naive CD8+ T cells sorted from blood. The chain couples TRBV10-1 to TRBJ2-2, with a tentative D call TRBD1 (6 bases). This sequence originates from a man aged 25-45 years in good health. DNA for the CDR3: TGCGCCAGCAGTGAGTCAACAGGGTTGGACACCGGGGAGCTGTTTTTT. Translated: CASSESTGLDTGELFF.